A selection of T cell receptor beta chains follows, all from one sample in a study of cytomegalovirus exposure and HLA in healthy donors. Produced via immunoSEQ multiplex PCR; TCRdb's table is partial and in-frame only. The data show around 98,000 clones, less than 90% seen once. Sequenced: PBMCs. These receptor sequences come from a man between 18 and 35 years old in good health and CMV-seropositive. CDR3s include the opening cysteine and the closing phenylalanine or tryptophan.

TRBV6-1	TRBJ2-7	CASSEARGLIKSSYEQYF
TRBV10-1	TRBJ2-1	CASSGLPPPNEQFF
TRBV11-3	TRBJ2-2	CASSPVDTPNTGELFF
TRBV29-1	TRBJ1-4	CSVSEQGNEKLFF
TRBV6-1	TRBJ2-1	CASRGLAGVVNEQFF
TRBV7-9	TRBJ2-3	CASSLVADSTDTQYF
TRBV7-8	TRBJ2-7	CASSFMTGGDYEQYF
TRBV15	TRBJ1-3	CATSGNRGSGNTIYF
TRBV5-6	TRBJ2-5	CASSGGDRETQYF
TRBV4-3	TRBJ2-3	CASSRTTEEDTQYF
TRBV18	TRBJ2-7	CASSPTAARTGQYEQYF
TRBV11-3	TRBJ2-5	CASSLLGETQYF
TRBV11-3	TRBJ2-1	CASSLSFRTGGYNEQFF
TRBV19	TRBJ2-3	CASSQTGTDTQYF
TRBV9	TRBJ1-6	CASSLNGAPLHF
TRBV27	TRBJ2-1	CASSPLNSGRASYNEQFF
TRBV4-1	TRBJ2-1	CASSQYRLPGQGRDEQFF
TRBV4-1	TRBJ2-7	CASSQVTSGDSYEQYF
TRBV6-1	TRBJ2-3	CASSEALAGAIDTQYF
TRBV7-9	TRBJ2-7	CASSFTEGTYEQYF
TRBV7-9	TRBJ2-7	CASTPVWGESYEQYF
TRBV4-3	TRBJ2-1	CASSQGTGGAPNEQFF
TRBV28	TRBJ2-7	CASGAVLPEQYF
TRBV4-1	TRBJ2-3	CASSQPSGRTPTHPTDTQYF
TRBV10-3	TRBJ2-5	CAIRPGRAVGETQYF
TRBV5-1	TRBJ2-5	CASKPNRGRYQETQYF
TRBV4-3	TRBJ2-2	CASSRTSGRVNTGELFF
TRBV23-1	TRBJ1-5	CASSLPGQELRNQPQHF
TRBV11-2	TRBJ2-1	CASSLKASGGNEQFF
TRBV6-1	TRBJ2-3	CASSEFSQGTDTQYF
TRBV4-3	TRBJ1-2	CASSQDPVDSKYGYTF
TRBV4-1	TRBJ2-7	CASSPTPGQGGEQYF
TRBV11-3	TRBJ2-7	CASSPRSQGLSYEQYF
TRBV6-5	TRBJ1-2	CASRYSAGTNYGYTF
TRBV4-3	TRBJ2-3	CASSSRLAGGSSTDTQYF
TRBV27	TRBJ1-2	CASRRGQATGGYTF
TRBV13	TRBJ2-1	CASSGAGTSGNNEQFF
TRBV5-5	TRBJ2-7	CASSPRGISGMYEQYF
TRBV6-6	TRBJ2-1	CASSLSRPGHEQFF
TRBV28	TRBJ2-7	CASSWDRGTYEQYF
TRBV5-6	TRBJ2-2	CASSFGQVGTGELFF
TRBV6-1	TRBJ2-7	CASNRERNEQYF